Listed here is a single T cell receptor beta chain. What it recognizes is unknown. Method: immunoSEQ multiplex PCR; TCRdb's copy keeps in-frame clones and lacks some. The table records roughly 200,000 clones, about four fifths of them present only once. The data stem from a study of cytotoxic CD8 clonotypes in ibrutinib-treated CLL. At the level of the study: An average of 255,043 productive templates and approximately 91,000 productive rearrangements was obtained per sample.

Whole-study results and caveats: Treatment left the uncommon public clonotypes either contracted or stable in frequency.

The V gene lost 5 bases and the J gene lost 3 bases, with 10 bases spanning the gap. Per the germline V gene, CDR1 is ENHRY and CDR2 is SYGVKD. The CDR3 contains 13 residues. The chain combines TRBV10-3 with TRBJ2-5; D gene uncertain. The sequence came from a human donor with chronic lymphocytic leukemia. The material was PBMCs, obtained after 12 months of ibrutinib treatment. In DNA, the CDR3 is TGTGCCATCAGTTGGACCGCCGAAGAGACCCAGTACTTC. This codes for CAISWTAEETQYF.